This passage covers 5 T cell receptor beta chains from one sample sequenced in a study of regulatory T cells in long-lasting Graves disease. Time point indicated: persistent/refractory GD, antithyroid drugs over 5 years with positive TRAb. From RNA extracted from PBMCs, the TCR library was made. Arm-PCR of CDR3 regions and iRepertoire HTBI primers were used to build TCR beta libraries. MiXCR, run by TCRdb on the multiplex PCR reads, gives a single entry per CDR3 protein. The profile shows more than 300,000 distinct CDR3 sequences, roughly 24% of them singletons. Sample: peripheral blood mononuclear cells (PBMCs), taken when the disease was refractory, from a patient treated with antithyroid drugs. Receptors were obtained from a woman in her thirties or forties with Graves disease.

V is TRBV30 and J is TRBJ1-4; D might be TRBD1 (5 bases). CDR1 GTSNPN and CDR2 SVGIG come from the germline V gene (reference sequence). Deletions cut 0 bases from V and 4 bases from J, with 12 bases between. This CDR3 region has 15 residues. CDR3 sequence: CAWSVMGLNNEKLFF. The CDR3 bases are TGTGCCTGGAGTGTAATGGGACTGAATAATGAAAAACTGTTTTTT.

Details on this clonotype: It may be a read error: a sequence one base away is much more abundant. The chain employs TRBV12-3 or TRBV12-4 and TRBJ2-5, with D unclear. CDR3 length equals 12 residues. The CDR3 region has the DNA TGTGCCAGCAGTTTAGAGCCCCTCCCCGAGTGCTTC. Translated, it gives CASSLEPLPECF.

The chain employs TRBV2 and TRBJ2-1; 12 nucleotides agree with TRBD2. The CDR3 runs to 15 residues. V dropped 6 bases and J dropped 5; count of bases not matched to a gene: 5. The V gene's germline CDR1 is SNHLY and CDR2 FYNNEI. In nucleotides, the CDR3 is TGTGCCAGCAGCTCCCGGACTAGCGGGGACAATGAGCAGTTCTTC. It is translated as CASSSRTSGDNEQFF.

This clonotype was detected many times. The gene calls are TRBV25-1 and TRBJ2-2; D is ambiguous. In germline, CDR1 is MGHDK, CDR2 SYGVNS. CDR3 size: 12 residues. Deletions cut 5 bases from V and 6 bases from J, with 7 bases between. The CDR3 protein is CASSPDAGELFF. CDR3 DNA: TGTGCCAGCAGTCCTGACGCCGGGGAGCTGTTTTTT. Combining the CDR3 with reference TRBV25-1 and TRBJ2-2 gives the whole variable domain EADIYQTPRYLVIGTGKKITLECSQTMGHDKMYWYQQDPGMELHLIHYSYGVNSTEKGDLSSESTVSRIRTEHFPLTLESARPSHTSQYLCASSPDAGELFFGEGSRLTVL.

This clonotype was seen more than once but under ten times. The chain carries TRBV7-2 and TRBJ2-7; 7 bases align to TRBD2. CDR1 and CDR2 from the germline V gene are SGHTA and FQGNSA. The ends lost 3 bases at V and 5 bases at J; junction bases unmatched: 13. This CDR3 has 16 amino acids. CDR3 in DNA: TGTGCCAGCAGCTTTTCTCCCCTGGCGGGAGCAGACGAGCAGTACTTC. Translation: CASSFSPLAGADEQYF.